This T cell receptor beta chain was captured in a study of human T cells and chemical hapten exposure. Whole-study findings and limits: TCRs exceeding 1 in 1000 frequency stayed unchanged with DPC sensitization.

Sample time point: pre-sensitization, week 0. The treatment was: therapeutic diphenylcyclopropenone sensitization with weekly scalp DPC. V shed 4 bases and J shed 7 bases, with 17 bases lying between them. This CDR3 has 15 residues. This clonotype has just a few counts. Antigen unknown. Using its own MiXCR run on the RACE reads, TCRdb lists one record per CDR3 protein. The sample has around 120,000 distinct CDR3 sequences, about 14% seen once. The receptor was derived from a woman aged 18-29 years with alopecia areata. Some clones in this sample may be carry-over from other donors' samples. Here the sequenced sample was whole blood, taken in connection with sensitization to the hapten diphenylcyclopropenone (DPC). The chain is built from TRBV12-3 or TRBV12-4 and TRBJ1-5, with D maybe TRBD1 (5 bases). The CDR3 loop reads CASSSQRVKGQPQHF. CDR3 in DNA: TGTGCCAGCAGTTCCCAGAGGGTAAAGGGGCAGCCCCAGCATTTT.